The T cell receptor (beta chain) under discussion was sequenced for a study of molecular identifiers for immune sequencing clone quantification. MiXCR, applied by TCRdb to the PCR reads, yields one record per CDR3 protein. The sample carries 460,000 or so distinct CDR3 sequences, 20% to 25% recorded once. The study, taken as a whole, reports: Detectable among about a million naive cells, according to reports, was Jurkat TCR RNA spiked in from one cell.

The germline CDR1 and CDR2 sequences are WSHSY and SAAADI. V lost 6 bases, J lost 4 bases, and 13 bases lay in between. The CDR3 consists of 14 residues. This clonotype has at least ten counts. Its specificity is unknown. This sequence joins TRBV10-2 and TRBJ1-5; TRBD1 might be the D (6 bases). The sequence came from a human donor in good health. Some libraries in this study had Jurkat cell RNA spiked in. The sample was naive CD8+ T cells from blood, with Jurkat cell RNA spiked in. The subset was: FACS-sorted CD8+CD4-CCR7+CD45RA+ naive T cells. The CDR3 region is CASSSGQRNQPQHF. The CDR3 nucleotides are TGCGCCAGCAGCTCAGGACAGCGGAATCAGCCCCAGCATTTT.